In its sample, the clone carrying this T cell receptor (beta chain) was seen a few times. What it recognizes is unknown. The record originates from a study of T-cell reconstitution after alpha-beta-depleted transplantation in children. The authors prepared the TCRbeta library with unique molecular identifiers. TCRdb passed the PCR reads through MiXCR, listing each CDR3 protein once. The data contain 400,000 to 450,000 distinct CDR3 sequences, over 40% of them singletons. This CDR3 has 16 amino acids. V dropped 1 base and J dropped 0 bases, with 10 bases sitting between them. Study conclusions and caveats: T-cell counts and diversity were attributed mostly to newly produced T cells one year after transplant.

The source of this sequence is a girl aged 2-10 years with aplastic anemia, due to receive a stem cell transplant. Specimen: PBMCs, collected before TCRalphabeta/CD19-depleted stem cell transplant. This chain joins TRBV12-3 or TRBV12-4 and TRBJ2-1; D gene unclear. The CDR3, as DNA: TGTGCCAGCAGTTTAGGCACCGTCAGCTCCTACAATGAGCAGTTCTTC. It translates to CASSLGTVSSYNEQFF.